Each of the 32 T cell receptor beta chains below was sequenced from the same sample in a study of CD4 and CD8 cells across lung adenocarcinoma regions. TCRdb recomputed calls from the PCR reads with MiXCR, one row per CDR3 protein. The table lists about 20,000 distinct CDR3 sequences, about half of them singletons. The sequencing sample was made of CD8+ T cells from the center of a lung tumor. Source of these receptors: a female donor with lung adenocarcinoma. The CD4 and CD8 labels of this study may be unreliable.

The genes are TRBV7-6 and TRBJ2-1; unclear D gene. The DNA end is more similar to TRBJ2-5, so the J call may be wrong. Looked up from germline, CDR1 is SGHVS and CDR2 is FNYEAQ. The CDR3 is 12 amino acids. The CDR3, as DNA: TGTGCCAGCAGCCACTACTCGAGGACCCAGTACTTC. Amino acid sequence: CASSHYSRTQYF.

This clonotype was counted between two and nine times. J is TRBJ1-2 and V is TRBV6-1; D ambiguous. CDR3 length: 12 residues. Germline-derived CDR1 and CDR2 are MNHNS and SASEGT. Trimming took off 5 bases at V and 7 bases at J, with 11 bases between the two ends. The CDR3 DNA follows: TGTGCCAGCAGTCCCCCAGCGGTTGGCTACACCTTC. Its protein is CASSPPAVGYTF.

This chain connects TRBV4-2 to TRBJ2-5, with D uncertain. In germline, CDR1 is LGHNA, CDR2 YNFKEQ. V was pared by 0 bases and J by 4 bases, with 9 bases between. This CDR3 comprises 14 residues. CDR3 in DNA: TGTGCCAGCAGCCAAGATAGCCTTCGAGAGACCCAGTACTTC. It codes for CASSQDSLRETQYF.

The chain employs TRBV6-1 and TRBJ2-7; 12 bases map to TRBD2. The germline gives CDR1 MNHNS, CDR2 SASEGT. With 5 bases clipped from V and 10 bases from J, the junction kept 21 bases outside the gene matches. The CDR3 has 18 amino acids. CDR3 nucleotides: TGTGCCAGCAGTCGCGGACTAGCGGGGCTGCGTGCCACAGACACTCAGTACTTC. It specifies CASSRGLAGLRATDTQYF.

There are a few counts of this clonotype. The chain joins TRBV3-1 to TRBJ1-1, with 9 bases that match TRBD1. V was clipped by 1 base and J by 5 bases; unmatched bases: 5. This CDR3 region has 15 residues. Germline lookup yields CDR1 LGHDT and CDR2 YNNKEL (reference sequence). CDR3 in DNA: TGTGCCAGCAGCCAAGTTAACAGGGGGCTAACTGAAGCTTTCTTT. Its translation: CASSQVNRGLTEAFF. The whole variable domain, remainder taken from reference TRBV3-1 and TRBJ1-1, is DTAVSQTPKYLVTQMGNDKSIKCEQNLGHDTMYWYKQDSKKFLKIMFSYNNKELIINETVPNRFSPKSPDKAHLNLHINSLELGDSAVYFCASSQVNRGLTEAFFGQGTRLTVV.

The chain carries TRBV10-1 and TRBJ2-5, with a weak D call TRBD2 (6 bases). CDR3 length: 15 residues. With 4 bases removed from V and 2 bases from J, the gap between germline ends came to 14 bases. Looked up from germline, CDR1 is WNHNN and CDR2 is SYGVQD (reference sequence). This chain's CDR3 is CASSAAGGGQETQYF. The DNA for the CDR3 is TGCGCCAGCAGTGCTGCCGGTGGAGGGCAAGAGACCCAGTACTTC.

The rearrangement joins TRBV6-1 to TRBJ2-3, with D perhaps matching TRBD1 or TRBD2 (6 bases each). Trimming pared 8 bases from V and 0 bases from J, leaving 15 bases between. Per the germline V gene, CDR1 is MNHNS and CDR2 is SASEGT. The CDR3 spans 15 residues. This CDR3 reads CASSNEGGSTDTQYF. CDR3 DNA: TGTGCCAGCTCCAACGAGGGGGGAAGCACAGATACGCAGTATTTT.

A word on this clonotype: The junction and the germline gene differ at one end; a read error may be behind it. V and J are TRBV6-1 and TRBJ2-3; TRBD1 matches at 8 bases. CDR1 is MNHNS, CDR2 SASEGT, per germline. CDR3 size: 15 residues. DNA of the CDR3: TGTTCCAGCAGTCCGCGGACAGGGAGGACAGATACGCAGTATTTT. It encodes CSSSPRTGRTDTQYF.

The chain employs TRBV7-2 and TRBJ2-7, with 7 bases aligning to TRBD2. CDR1 is SGHTA, CDR2 FQGNSA, per germline. This CDR3 region has 15 residues. The V segment lost 7 bases and the J segment 5 bases; nucleotides outside the gene matches: 14. CDR3 protein: CASIPPTGGSDEQYF. The CDR3 bases are TGTGCCAGCATACCCCCTACCGGCGGGAGTGACGAGCAGTACTTC.

This clonotype was recorded only once. The chain recombines TRBV4-2 with TRBJ2-1; D gene unclear. The germline CDR1 and CDR2 sequences are LGHNA and YNFKEQ. The CDR3 is 12 residues long. V was cut by 0 bases and J by 8 bases, with 5 bases left in between. CDR3 sequence (DNA): TGTGCCAGCAGCCAAGATTTCTATGAGCAGTTCTTC. It translates to CASSQDFYEQFF.

The CDR3 sequence is CASSSYSPTGGGYTF. For the CDR3, the DNA is TGTGCCAGCAGTTCTTATTCCCCGACAGGGGGAGGCTACACCTTC. The rearrangement joins TRBV27 to TRBJ1-2, with TRBD1 matching over 9 bases. V shed 4 bases, J shed 8 bases, and the junction held 11 bases outside the gene matches. The CDR3 runs to 15 residues. CDR1 and CDR2 from the germline V gene are MNHEY and SMNVEV (reference sequence).

This clonotype is medium-sized in the sample. V gene TRBV27 combines with J gene TRBJ2-7; weak D call: TRBD2 (7 bases). The germline V gene encodes CDR1 MNHEY and CDR2 SMNVEV (reference sequence). Trimming removed 3 bases from V and 2 bases from J, with 14 bases in between. This CDR3 comprises 15 residues. The CDR3 DNA is TGTGCCAGCAGTTTTAAGGGGGGGGGACCCTACGAGCAGTACTTC. Residues: CASSFKGGGPYEQYF.

This chain connects TRBV6-1 to TRBJ2-1; D call uncertain. The DNA end is a closer match to TRBJ2-7, so the J assignment may be wrong. This CDR3 comprises 14 residues. CDR1 is MNHNS, CDR2 SASEGT, per germline. CDR3 nucleotides: TGTGCCAGCAGATCAATGCACGTCTCCTACGAGCAGTACTTC. Translation gives CASRSMHVSYEQYF.

Concerning this clonotype itself: The junction differs from germline at one of its ends, possibly a read error. The rearrangement links TRBV6-1 to TRBJ2-3; 15 nucleotides match TRBD2. Germline V CDR1 and CDR2: MNHNS, SASEGT. This CDR3 spans 17 amino acids. CDR3 residues: CASSRGLAGGLQDTQYF. The DNA for the CDR3 is TGTGCCAGCAGTCGGGGACTAGCGGGAGGTCTGCAAGATACGCAGTATTTC.

V and J are TRBV6-1 and TRBJ2-1; 7 bases are shared with TRBD2. There are 18 residues in the CDR3. Germline CDR1 MNHNS, CDR2 SASEGT. V gave up 7 bases and J gave up 0 bases; unmatched junction bases: 15. This chain's CDR3 is CASIPGGGPISSYNEQFF. The DNA for the CDR3 is TGTGCCAGCATCCCTGGGGGGGGACCTATTAGCTCCTACAATGAGCAGTTCTTC.

Regarding this clonotype: At one of its ends the junction is not consistent with the germline gene, which may arise from a read error. V gene TRBV6-1 combines with J gene TRBJ2-3, with TRBD2 identical over 13 bases. Germline CDR1 reads MNHNS; CDR2 reads SASEGT. The CDR3 loop spans 17 amino acids. The CDR3 coding sequence is TGTGCCAGCAGTCGGCGACTAGCGGGAGGTGTGGAAGATACGCAGTATTTC. It encodes CASSRRLAGGVEDTQYF.

This chain's CDR3 is CASSEGFNSNQPQHF. The CDR3 DNA is TGTGCCAGCAGTGAAGGGTTCAACAGCAATCAGCCCCAGCATTTT. The V and J genes are TRBV6-1 and TRBJ1-5; D not resolved. V was cut by 1 base and J by 1 base, with 8 bases left in between. CDR1 and CDR2 (germline): MNHNS, SASEGT. The CDR3 has 15 amino acids.

This clonotype was seen at least ten times. This sequence joins TRBV6-1 and TRBJ2-7, with TRBD2 matching 7 bases. Germline V CDR1 and CDR2: MNHNS, SASEGT. After removal of 2 bases from V and 0 bases from J, the junction contained 4 bases not matched to a gene. This CDR3 spans 15 amino acids. CDR3 nucleotides: TGTGCCAGCAGTGAAAGGGGCGGGAGCTCCTACGAGCAGTACTTC. Amino acid sequence: CASSERGGSSYEQYF.

The rearrangement uses TRBV10-1 and TRBJ2-1; 8 nucleotides align to TRBD1. This CDR3 spans 16 amino acids. Germline assignment: CDR1 WNHNN and CDR2 SYGVQD (reference sequence). V trimming: 4 bases; J trimming: 2 bases; junction bases outside the gene matches: 7. CDR3 residues: CASSGTDRGPYNEQFF. As DNA, the CDR3 is TGCGCCAGCAGTGGAACAGACAGGGGCCCCTACAATGAGCAGTTCTTC.

This clonotype came up once. The chain carries TRBV6-5 and TRBJ2-4; D possibly corresponds to TRBD2 (6 bases). The J call may not be correct, given that the DNA end is closer to TRBJ2-1. The CDR3 sequence is 14 residues long. The germline V gene encodes CDR1 MNHEY and CDR2 SVGAGI. Written as DNA, the CDR3 is TGTGCCAGCAGTTACTTGCGGGACCACAATGAGCAGTTCTTC. Its translation: CASSYLRDHNEQFF.

This rearrangement joins TRBV6-1 to TRBJ2-3; no definite D call. With 6 bases removed from V and 9 bases from J, the gap between germline ends came to 10 bases. The germline V gene encodes CDR1 MNHNS and CDR2 SASEGT. The CDR3 runs 11 residues. This chain's CDR3 is CASRAQDTQYF. CDR3 DNA: TGTGCCAGCAGAGCCCAAGACACGCAGTATTTT.

This clonotype was found a few times. This chain joins TRBV7-8 and TRBJ2-5, with D tentatively TRBD2 (6 bases). From germline, CDR1 is SGHVS and CDR2 FQNEAQ. The CDR3 is made up of 15 amino acids. Between the trimmed V and J ends, which lost 4 bases and 5 bases, there was a span of 17 bases. CDR3 in amino acids: CASSSQGGPRETQYF. CDR3 nucleotide sequence: TGTGCCAGCAGCTCCCAAGGAGGGCCGCGGGAGACCCAGTACTTC.

This clonotype came up a few times. CDR3 DNA sequence: TGTGCCAGCGGTATGGGGCTGGGAACCTACGAGCAGTTCTTC. As protein: CASGMGLGTYEQFF. The genes are TRBV6-1 and TRBJ2-1, with D perhaps TRBD1 (5 bases). This CDR3 region has 14 residues. CDR1 and CDR2 (germline): MNHNS, SASEGT. Trimming removed 8 bases from V and 10 bases from J, with 21 bases in between.

This sequence joins TRBV6-1 and TRBJ1-2; D remains unclear. The ends were cut back, 0 bases at V and 1 base at J, with 6 bases in the middle. This CDR3 has 14 residues. The germline CDR1 and CDR2 sequences are MNHNS and SASEGT. The CDR3 sequence: CASSEAEVNYGYTF. The CDR3 bases are TGTGCCAGCAGTGAAGCAGAGGTTAACTATGGCTACACCTTC.

This clonotype was seen only a few times. The chain links TRBV6-1 to TRBJ2-1; 7 nucleotides align to TRBD1. The V and J ends lost 6 bases and 5 bases, in that order; junction bases with no gene match: 10. The CDR3 extends over 15 amino acids. Germline-derived CDR1 and CDR2 are MNHNS and SASEGT. The CDR3 DNA is TGTGCCAGCAGCCTCACAGGGGTCATGAACAATGAGCAGTTCTTC. Its protein product is CASSLTGVMNNEQFF.

CDR3 nucleotide sequence: TGTGCCATGACGGAAGGTATCGGCGGGATGAACACTGAAGCTTTCTTT. It yields the protein CAMTEGIGGMNTEAFF. This chain joins TRBV10-3 and TRBJ1-1, with D hard to call. The CDR3 is made up of 16 amino acids. In germline, CDR1 is ENHRY, CDR2 SYGVKD. Trimming took 9 bases from V and 0 from J, leaving 20 bases between them.

V and J are TRBV6-1 and TRBJ2-1; D gene uncertain. The DNA end lines up better with TRBJ2-7; the J call may be wrong. CDR1 is MNHNS and CDR2 is SASEGT in the germline V gene. The CDR3 is 11 amino acids. DNA of the CDR3: TGTGCCAGCAGTGATATCTACGAGCAGTACTTC. Its translation is CASSDIYEQYF.

The chain joins TRBV6-8 to TRBJ2-4, with TRBD1 matching 7 bases. From germline, CDR1 is MNHGY and CDR2 SAAAGT. CDR3 length: 14 residues. CDR3 loop: CRSSGLGGKNTQYF. The CDR3, as DNA: TGTCGCAGCTCGGGGCTAGGGGGCAAAAATACGCAGTACTTC.

A few counts support this clonotype. This rearrangement joins TRBV6-5 to TRBJ2-5; 9 positions agree with TRBD1. Germline loops: CDR1 MNHEY, CDR2 SVGAGI. This CDR3 spans 14 amino acids. V lost 2 bases and J lost 5; bases outside the gene matches: 3. The CDR3: CASSYRGTGETQYF. The CDR3 nucleotides read TGTGCCAGCAGTTACCGGGGGACAGGGGAGACCCAGTACTTC.

This clonotype appeared a few times. The rearrangement joins TRBV6-1 to TRBJ2-4; D call uncertain. CDR3 length equals 14 residues. The germline V and J ends were trimmed by 6 bases and 0 bases, with 9 bases remaining between them. CDR1 MNHNS and CDR2 SASEGT come from the germline V gene. CDR3 loop: CASRAALAKNIQYF. In DNA, the CDR3 is TGTGCCAGCAGAGCAGCCCTAGCCAAAAACATTCAGTACTTC.

V is TRBV10-1 and J is TRBJ2-1; TRBD1 matches at 8 bases. The end of the DNA aligns better with TRBJ2-5, so the J call may be wrong. Germline V gene data show CDR1 as WNHNN and CDR2 as SYGVQD (reference sequence). The CDR3 length is 14 residues. The chain's CDR3 is CASSEGTGRETQYF. In DNA form, the CDR3 reads TGCGCCAGCAGTGAAGGGACAGGACGGGAGACCCAGTACTTC.

This clonotype was detected ten times or more. The gene calls are TRBV6-2 or TRBV6-3 and TRBJ2-1; D gene unclear. The CDR3 sequence is 11 residues long. Trimming removed 6 bases at V and 7 bases at J, with 7 bases between. Germline V gene data show CDR1 as MNHEY and CDR2 as SVGEGT. Here the CDR3 DNA reads TGTGCCAGCAGAAATAGGAATGAGCAGTTCTTC. Its translation: CASRNRNEQFF.